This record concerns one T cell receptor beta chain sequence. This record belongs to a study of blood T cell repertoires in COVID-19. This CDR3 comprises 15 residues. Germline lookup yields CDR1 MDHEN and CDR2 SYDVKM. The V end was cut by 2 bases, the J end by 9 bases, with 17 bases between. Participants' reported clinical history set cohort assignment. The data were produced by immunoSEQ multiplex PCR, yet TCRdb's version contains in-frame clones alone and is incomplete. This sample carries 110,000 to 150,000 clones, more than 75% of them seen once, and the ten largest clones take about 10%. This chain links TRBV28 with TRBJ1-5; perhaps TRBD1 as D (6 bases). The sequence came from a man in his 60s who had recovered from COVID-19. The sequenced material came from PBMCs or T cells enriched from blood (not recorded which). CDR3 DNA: TGTGCCAGCAGTTTAAGCCCCGCAGGGGAGAGGCCCCAGCATTTT. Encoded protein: CASSLSPAGERPQHF.